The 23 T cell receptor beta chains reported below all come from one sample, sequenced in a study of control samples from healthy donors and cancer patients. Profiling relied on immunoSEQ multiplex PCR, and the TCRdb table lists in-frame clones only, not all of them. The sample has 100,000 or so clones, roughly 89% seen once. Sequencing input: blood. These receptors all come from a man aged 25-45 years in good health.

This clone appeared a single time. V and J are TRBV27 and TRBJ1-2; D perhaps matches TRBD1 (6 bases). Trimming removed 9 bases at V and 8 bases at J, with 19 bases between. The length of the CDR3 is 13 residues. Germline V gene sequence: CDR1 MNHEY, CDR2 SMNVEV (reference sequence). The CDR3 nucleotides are TGTGCCAGTTCGCCGGGGGGCCGTGGCGGCTACACCTTC. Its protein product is CASSPGGRGGYTF.

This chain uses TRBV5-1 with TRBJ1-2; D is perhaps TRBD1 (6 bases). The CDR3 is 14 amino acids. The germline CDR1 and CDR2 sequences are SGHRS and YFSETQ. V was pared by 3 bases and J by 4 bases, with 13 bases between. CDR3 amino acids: CASSSLGGGYGYTF. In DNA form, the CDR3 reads TGCGCCAGCAGCTCCCTGGGAGGGGGCTATGGCTACACCTTC.

This chain's CDR3 is CASSRGAESTDTQYF. Here the CDR3 DNA reads TGTGCCAGCTCGCGGGGGGCGGAGAGCACAGATACGCAGTATTTT. This chain joins TRBV7-2 and TRBJ2-3, with TRBD2 identical over 8 bases. J lost 0 bases, V lost 8 bases, and 7 bases had no gene match. Germline lookup yields CDR1 SGHTA and CDR2 FQGNSA. CDR3 length: 15 amino acids.

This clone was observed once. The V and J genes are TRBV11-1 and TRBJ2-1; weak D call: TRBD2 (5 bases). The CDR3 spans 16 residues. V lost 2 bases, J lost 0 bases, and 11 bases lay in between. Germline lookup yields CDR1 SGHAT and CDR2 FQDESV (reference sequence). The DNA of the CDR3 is TGTGCCAGCAGCTTAATTGGGAGAAGCTCCTACAATGAGCAGTTCTTC. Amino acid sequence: CASSLIGRSSYNEQFF.

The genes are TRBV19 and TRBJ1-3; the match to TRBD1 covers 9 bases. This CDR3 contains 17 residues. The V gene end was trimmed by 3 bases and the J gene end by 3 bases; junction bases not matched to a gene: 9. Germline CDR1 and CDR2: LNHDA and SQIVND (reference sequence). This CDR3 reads CASSMGQGANFGNTIYF. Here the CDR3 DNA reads TGTGCCAGTAGTATGGGACAGGGAGCCAACTTTGGAAACACCATATATTTT.

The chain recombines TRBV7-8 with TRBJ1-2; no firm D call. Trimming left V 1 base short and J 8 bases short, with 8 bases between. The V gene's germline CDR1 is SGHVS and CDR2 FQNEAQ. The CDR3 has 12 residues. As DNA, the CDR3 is TGTGCCAGCAGCTTAGACGGAAGAGGCTACACCTTC. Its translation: CASSLDGRGYTF.

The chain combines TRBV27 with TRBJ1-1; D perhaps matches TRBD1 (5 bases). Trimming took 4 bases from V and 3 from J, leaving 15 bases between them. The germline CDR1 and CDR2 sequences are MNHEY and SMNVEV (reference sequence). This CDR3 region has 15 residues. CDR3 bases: TGTGCCAGCAGTTGGTTAGGACGGGGGGACACTGAAGCTTTCTTT. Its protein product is CASSWLGRGDTEAFF.

CDR3 in DNA: TGTGCCAGCAGCCCGAGACGCCGGAACACTGAAGCTTTCTTT. Translating gives CASSPRRRNTEAFF. The rearrangement joins TRBV7-2 to TRBJ1-1; no clear D. CDR3 length: 14 amino acids. Germline CDR1 and CDR2: SGHTA and FQGNSA. V lost 5 bases and J 1 base, leaving 11 bases between the germline ends.

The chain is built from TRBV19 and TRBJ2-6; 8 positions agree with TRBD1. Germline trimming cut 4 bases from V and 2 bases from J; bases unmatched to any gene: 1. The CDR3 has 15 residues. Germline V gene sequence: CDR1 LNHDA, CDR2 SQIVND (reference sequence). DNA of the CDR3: TGTGCCAGTAGTACGGACAGGGCTGGGGCCAACGTCCTGACTTTC. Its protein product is CASSTDRAGANVLTF.

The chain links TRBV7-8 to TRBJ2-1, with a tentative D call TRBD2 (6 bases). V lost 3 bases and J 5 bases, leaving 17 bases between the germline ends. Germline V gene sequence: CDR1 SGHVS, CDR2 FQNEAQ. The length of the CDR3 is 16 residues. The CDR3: CASSLEPGALNNEQFF. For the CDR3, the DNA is TGTGCCAGCAGCTTGGAGCCGGGAGCACTAAACAATGAGCAGTTCTTC.

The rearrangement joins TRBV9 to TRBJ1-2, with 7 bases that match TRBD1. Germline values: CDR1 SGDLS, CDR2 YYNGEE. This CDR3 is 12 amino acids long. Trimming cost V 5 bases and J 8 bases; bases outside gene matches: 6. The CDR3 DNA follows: TGTGCCAGCAGAGAGGGGGCGTACGGCTACACCTTC. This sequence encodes CASREGAYGYTF.

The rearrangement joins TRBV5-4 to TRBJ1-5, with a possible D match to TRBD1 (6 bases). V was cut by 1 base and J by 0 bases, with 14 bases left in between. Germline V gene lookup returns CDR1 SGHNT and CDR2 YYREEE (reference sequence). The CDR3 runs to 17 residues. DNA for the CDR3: TGTGCCAGCAGCTTGACATCGGGGGCCCTTAGCAATCAGCCCCAGCATTTT. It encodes CASSLTSGALSNQPQHF.

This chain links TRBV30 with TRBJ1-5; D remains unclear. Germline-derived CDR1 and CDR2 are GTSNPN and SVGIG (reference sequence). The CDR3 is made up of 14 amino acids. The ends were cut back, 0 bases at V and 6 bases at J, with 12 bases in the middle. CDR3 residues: CAWSVGNSFQPQHF. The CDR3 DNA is TGTGCCTGGAGTGTAGGTAATTCTTTTCAGCCCCAGCATTTT.

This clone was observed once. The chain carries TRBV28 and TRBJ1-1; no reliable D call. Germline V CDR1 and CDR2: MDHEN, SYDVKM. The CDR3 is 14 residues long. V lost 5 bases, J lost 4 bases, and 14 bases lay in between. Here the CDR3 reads CASSPIGTGTEAFF. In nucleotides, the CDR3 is TGTGCCAGCAGTCCTATCGGAACGGGCACTGAAGCTTTCTTT.

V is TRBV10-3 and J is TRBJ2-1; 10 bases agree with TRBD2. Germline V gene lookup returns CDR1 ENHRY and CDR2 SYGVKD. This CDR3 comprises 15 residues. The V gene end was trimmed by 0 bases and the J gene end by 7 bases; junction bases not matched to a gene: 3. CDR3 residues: CAISESGSGGNEQFF. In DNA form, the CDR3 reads TGTGCCATCAGTGAGTCGGGTAGCGGGGGGAATGAGCAGTTCTTC.

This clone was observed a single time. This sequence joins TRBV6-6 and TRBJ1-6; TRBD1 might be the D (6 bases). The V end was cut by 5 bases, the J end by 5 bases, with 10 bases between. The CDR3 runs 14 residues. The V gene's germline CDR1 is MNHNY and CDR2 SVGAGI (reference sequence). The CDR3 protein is CASSNGQNNSPLHF. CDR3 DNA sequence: TGTGCCAGCAGTAACGGACAGAATAATTCACCCCTCCACTTT.

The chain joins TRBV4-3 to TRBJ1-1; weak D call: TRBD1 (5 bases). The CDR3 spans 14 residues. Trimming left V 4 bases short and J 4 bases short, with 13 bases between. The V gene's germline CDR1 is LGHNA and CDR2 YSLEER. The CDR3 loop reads CASSRSPGGTEAFF. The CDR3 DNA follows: TGCGCCAGCAGCCGATCACCCGGGGGCACTGAAGCTTTCTTT.

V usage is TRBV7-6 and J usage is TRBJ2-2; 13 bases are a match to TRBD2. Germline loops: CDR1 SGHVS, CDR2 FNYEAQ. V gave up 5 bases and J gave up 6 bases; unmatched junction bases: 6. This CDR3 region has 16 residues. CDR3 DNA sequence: TGTGCCAGCAGCGAAGGACTAGCGGGAGTTGCCGGGGAGCTGTTTTTT. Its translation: CASSEGLAGVAGELFF.

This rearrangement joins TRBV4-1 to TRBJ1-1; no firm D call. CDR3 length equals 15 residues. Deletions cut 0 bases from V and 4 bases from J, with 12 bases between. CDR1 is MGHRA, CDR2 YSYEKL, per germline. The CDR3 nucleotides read TGCGCCAGCAGCCAAGATTCGTTAGGAGGCACTGAAGCTTTCTTT. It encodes CASSQDSLGGTEAFF.

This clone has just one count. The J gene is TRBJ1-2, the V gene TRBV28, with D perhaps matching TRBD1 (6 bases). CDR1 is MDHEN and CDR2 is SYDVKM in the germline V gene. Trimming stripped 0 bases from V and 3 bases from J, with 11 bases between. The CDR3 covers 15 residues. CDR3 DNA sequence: TGTGCCAGCAGTTTATGGGGGGCGCGGGACTATGGCTACACCTTC. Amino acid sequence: CASSLWGARDYGYTF.

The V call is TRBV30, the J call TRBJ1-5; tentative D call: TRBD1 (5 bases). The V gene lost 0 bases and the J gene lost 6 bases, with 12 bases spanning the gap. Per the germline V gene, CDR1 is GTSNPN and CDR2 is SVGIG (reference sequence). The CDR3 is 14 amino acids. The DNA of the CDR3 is TGTGCCTGGAGTGTAGGTAACGGGGGTCAGCCCCAGCATTTT. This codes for CAWSVGNGGQPQHF.

The CDR3 loop reads CASSPMNTGELFF. The CDR3 DNA sequence: TGTGCCAGCAGCCCGATGAACACCGGGGAGCTGTTTTTT. This chain uses TRBV9 with TRBJ2-2; D call uncertain. Per the germline V gene, CDR1 is SGDLS and CDR2 is YYNGEE. Trimming removed 4 bases from V and 1 base from J, with 5 bases in between. This CDR3 contains 13 residues.

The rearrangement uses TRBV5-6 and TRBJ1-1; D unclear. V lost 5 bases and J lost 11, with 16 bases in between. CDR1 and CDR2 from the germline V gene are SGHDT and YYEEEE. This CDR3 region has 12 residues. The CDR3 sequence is CASRIGSQGAFF. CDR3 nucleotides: TGTGCCAGCAGGATTGGCAGCCAAGGGGCTTTCTTT.